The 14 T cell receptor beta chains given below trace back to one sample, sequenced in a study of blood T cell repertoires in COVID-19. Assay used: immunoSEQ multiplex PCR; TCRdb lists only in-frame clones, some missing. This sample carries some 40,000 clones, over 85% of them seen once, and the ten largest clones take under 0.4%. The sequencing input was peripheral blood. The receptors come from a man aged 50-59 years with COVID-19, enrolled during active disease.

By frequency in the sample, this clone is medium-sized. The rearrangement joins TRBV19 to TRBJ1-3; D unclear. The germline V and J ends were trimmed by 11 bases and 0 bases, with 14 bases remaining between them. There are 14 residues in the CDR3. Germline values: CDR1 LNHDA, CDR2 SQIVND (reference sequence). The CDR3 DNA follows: TGTGCCGTAGCCCCGTTTAGCTCTGGAAACACCATATATTTT. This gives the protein CAVAPFSSGNTIYF.

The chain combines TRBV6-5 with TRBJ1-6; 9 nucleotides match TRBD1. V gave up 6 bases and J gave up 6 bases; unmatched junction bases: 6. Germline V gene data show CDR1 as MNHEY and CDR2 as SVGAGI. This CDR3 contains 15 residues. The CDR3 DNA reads TGTGCCAGCAGCCGAAAGACAGGGGGTAATTCACCCCTCCACTTT. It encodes CASSRKTGGNSPLHF.

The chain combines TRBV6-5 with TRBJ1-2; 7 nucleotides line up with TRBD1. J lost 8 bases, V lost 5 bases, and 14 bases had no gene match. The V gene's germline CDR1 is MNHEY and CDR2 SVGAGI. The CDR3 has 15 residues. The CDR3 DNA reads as TGTGCCAGCAGTCGCTTACGGGAGGGGGCGAAGGGCTACACCTTC. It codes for CASSRLREGAKGYTF.

DNA for the CDR3: TGTGCCATCAGGGATGATACAGGATACTATGGCTACACCTTC. It specifies CAIRDDTGYYGYTF. The rearrangement links TRBV10-3 to TRBJ1-2; possibly TRBD1 for D (5 bases). CDR3 length: 14 amino acids. Germline assignment: CDR1 ENHRY and CDR2 SYGVKD. V was clipped by 6 bases and J by 3 bases, with 14 bases between them.

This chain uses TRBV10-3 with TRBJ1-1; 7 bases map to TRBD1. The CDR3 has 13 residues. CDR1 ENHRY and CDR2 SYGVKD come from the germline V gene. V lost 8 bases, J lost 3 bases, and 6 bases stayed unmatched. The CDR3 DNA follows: TGTGCCATCGCGGGACAGAGAGACACTGAAGCTTTCTTT. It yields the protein CAIAGQRDTEAFF.

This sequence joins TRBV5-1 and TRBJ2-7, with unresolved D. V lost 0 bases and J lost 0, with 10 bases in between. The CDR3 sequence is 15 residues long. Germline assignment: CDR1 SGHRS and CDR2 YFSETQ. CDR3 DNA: TGCGCCAGCAGCTTGGTTTCCAGATACTCCTACGAGCAGTACTTC. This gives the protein CASSLVSRYSYEQYF. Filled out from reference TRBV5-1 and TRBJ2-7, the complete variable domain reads KAGVTQTPRYLIKTRGQQVTLSCSPISGHRSVSWYQQTPGQGLQFLFEYFSETQRNKGNFPGRFSGRQFSNSRSEMNVSTLELGDSALYLCASSLVSRYSYEQYFGPGTRLTVT.

CDR3 DNA sequence: TGCGCCAGCAGTCAAAAAGCGGGCGGGAGTGACTACAATGAGCAGTTCTTC. Residues: CASSQKAGGSDYNEQFF. This chain links TRBV23-1 with TRBJ2-1, with 7 bases fitting TRBD2. TRBV23-1 is marked as an open reading frame, function uncertain. With 2 bases clipped from V and 3 bases from J, the junction kept 10 bases outside the gene matches. This CDR3 spans 17 amino acids.

The CDR3 coding sequence is TGTGCCAGTAGTATAGGTAACAGGATAAGCACAGATACGCAGTATTTT. It encodes CASSIGNRISTDTQYF. The J gene is TRBJ2-3, the V gene TRBV19; possible D gene TRBD1, 5 bases. The CDR3 consists of 16 residues. V lost 1 base to trimming and J lost 0 bases, with 11 bases between them. Germline loops: CDR1 LNHDA, CDR2 SQIVND (reference sequence).

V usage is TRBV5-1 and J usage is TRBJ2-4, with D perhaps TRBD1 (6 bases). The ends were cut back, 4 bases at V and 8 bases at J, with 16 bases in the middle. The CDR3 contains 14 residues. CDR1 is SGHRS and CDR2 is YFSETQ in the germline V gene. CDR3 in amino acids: CASSADRPGDIQYF. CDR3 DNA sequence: TGCGCCAGCAGCGCTGACAGGCCTGGGGACATTCAGTACTTC.

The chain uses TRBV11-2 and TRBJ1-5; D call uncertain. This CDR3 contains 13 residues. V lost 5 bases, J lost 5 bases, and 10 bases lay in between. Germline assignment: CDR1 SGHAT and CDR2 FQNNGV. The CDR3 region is CASSRERDQPQHF. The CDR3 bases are TGTGCCAGCAGCCGCGAACGGGATCAGCCCCAGCATTTT. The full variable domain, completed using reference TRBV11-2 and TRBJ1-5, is EAGVAQSPRYKIIEKRQSVAFWCNPISGHATLYWYQQILGQGPKLLIQFQNNGVVDDSQLPKDRFSAERLKGVDSTLKIQPAKLEDSAVYLCASSRERDQPQHFGDGTRLSIL.

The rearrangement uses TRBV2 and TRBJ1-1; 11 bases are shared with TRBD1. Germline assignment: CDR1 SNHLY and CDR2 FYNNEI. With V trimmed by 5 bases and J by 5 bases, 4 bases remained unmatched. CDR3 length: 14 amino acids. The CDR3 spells CASSKGQGETEAFF. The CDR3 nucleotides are TGTGCCAGCAGTAAGGGACAGGGGGAGACTGAAGCTTTCTTT. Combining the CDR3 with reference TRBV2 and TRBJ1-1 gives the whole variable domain EPEVTQTPSHQVTQMGQEVILRCVPISNHLYFYWYRQILGQKVEFLVSFYNNEISEKSEIFDDQFSVERPDGSNFTLKIRSTKLEDSAMYFCASSKGQGETEAFFGQGTRLTVV.

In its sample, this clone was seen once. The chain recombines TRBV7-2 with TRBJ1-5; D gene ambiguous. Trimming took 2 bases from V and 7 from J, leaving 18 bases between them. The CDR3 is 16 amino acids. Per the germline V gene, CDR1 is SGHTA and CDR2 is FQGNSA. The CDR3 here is CASSLSGMSLRQPQHF. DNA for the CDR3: TGTGCCAGCAGCTTATCGGGAATGTCCCTCCGGCAGCCCCAGCATTTT.

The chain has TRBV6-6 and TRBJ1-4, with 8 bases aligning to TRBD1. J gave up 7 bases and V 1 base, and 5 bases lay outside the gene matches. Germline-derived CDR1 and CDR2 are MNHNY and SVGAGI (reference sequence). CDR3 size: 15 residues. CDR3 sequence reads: CASSYFGQGGEKLFF. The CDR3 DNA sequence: TGTGCCAGCAGTTACTTTGGACAGGGAGGTGAAAAACTGTTTTTT.

The CDR3 reads CARTQSRQGRNSGNTIYF. Here the CDR3 DNA reads TGTGCCAGAACCCAATCACGACAGGGTCGGAACTCTGGAAACACCATATATTTT. The genes are TRBV30 and TRBJ1-3; 7 nucleotides line up with TRBD1. Trimming removed 8 bases from V and 0 bases from J; junction bases left unmatched: 19. The germline V gene has CDR1 GTSNPN and CDR2 SVGIG (reference sequence). The CDR3 is 18 residues long.